What follows are 21 T cell receptor beta chains derived from one specimen sequenced in a study of T-cell reconstitution after alpha-beta-depleted transplantation in children (dated by TCRdb to about 2016). The sample's treatment or condition label, decoded: allogeneic hematopoietic cell transplantation with graft depleted of TCRalphabeta T cells and CD19 B cells. The library was made by PCR. The run used an Illumina HiSeq 2500. TCR library preparation used molecular barcoding, with unique molecular identifiers applied to normalize quantification of the TCRbeta repertoire. The raw public reads went through TCRdb reprocessing: fastp at Q25, MiXCR clone calling, in-frame beta chains kept. When rows share a CDR3 protein, they turn into one entry using the most common DNA and genes. The sample contains fewer than 400,000 distinct CDR3 sequences, around 25% of them found a single time. The ten largest clones add up to roughly 11% of the sample.

The sequencing used PBMCs, mostly from graft donor cells, collected 180 days after TCRalphabeta/CD19-depleted stem cell transplant. These receptors were collected from a male patient younger than 18 who had a stem cell transplant for acute lymphoblastic leukemia, so the T cells may come from the graft donor.

A few counts support this clonotype. The chain links TRBV7-9 to TRBJ2-5, with TRBD1 matching 8 bases. Germline CDR1 reads SEHNR; CDR2 reads FQNEAQ (reference sequence). V trimming: 11 bases; J trimming: 6 bases; junction bases outside the gene matches: 11. This CDR3 comprises 13 residues. This CDR3 reads CAGSGGIRKTQYF. The DNA of the CDR3 is TGTGCCGGCTCAGGGGGCATCCGGAAGACCCAGTACTTC.

The rearrangement links TRBV5-1 to TRBJ1-4, with D maybe TRBD1 (5 bases). The germline V gene has CDR1 SGHRS and CDR2 YFSETQ. This CDR3 comprises 15 residues. V was shortened by 5 bases and J by 1 base, with 12 bases between the two germline ends. The CDR3 protein is CASRTKGRTNEKLFF. CDR3 bases: TGCGCCAGCAGGACCAAGGGGCGAACTAATGAAAAACTGTTTTTT.

This clonotype was detected many times. The chain links TRBV12-3 or TRBV12-4 to TRBJ2-7; 10 nucleotides match TRBD2. The CDR3 extends over 15 amino acids. J was trimmed by 0 bases and V by 7 bases; bases with no gene match: 6. DNA of the CDR3: TGTGCCAGCACCGTAGCGGGAGGTACCTCCTACGAGCAGTACTTC. Its protein product is CASTVAGGTSYEQYF.

V and J are TRBV5-6 and TRBJ2-1; the match to TRBD2 covers 9 bases. The CDR3 is 14 residues long. In germline, CDR1 is SGHDT, CDR2 YYEEEE. V lost 0 bases, J lost 9 bases, and 4 bases stayed unmatched. DNA for the CDR3: TGTGCCAGCAGCTTGGCTGGAGCGGGAGGTGAGCAGTTCTTC. Protein: CASSLAGAGGEQFF.

V gene TRBV5-5 combines with J gene TRBJ1-4, with a weak D call TRBD1 (6 bases). Looked up from germline, CDR1 is SGHKS and CDR2 is YYEKEE (reference sequence). CDR3 length equals 15 residues. V was trimmed by 4 bases and J by 7 bases, leaving 17 bases between them. The DNA of the CDR3 is TGTGCCAGCAGCCTTAGCAGGACAGTGGGTGAAAAACTGTTTTTT. The encoded protein is CASSLSRTVGEKLFF.

This rearrangement joins TRBV14 to TRBJ2-3, with D tentatively TRBD1 or TRBD2 (5 bases each). V lost 3 bases and J lost 3, with 13 bases in between. The CDR3 runs to 15 residues. The germline V gene encodes CDR1 SGHDN and CDR2 FVKESK. The DNA for the CDR3 is TGTGCCAGCAGCCAGTGGAGAGGGGAAACAGATACGCAGTATTTT. Translated, it gives CASSQWRGETDTQYF.

This clonotype has a handful of counts. V is TRBV5-6 and J is TRBJ1-6, with TRBD1 identical over 8 bases. This CDR3 has 15 residues. Germline V lookup: CDR1 SGHDT, CDR2 YYEEEE. Trimming took 1 base from V and 11 from J; bases not matched to a gene: 8. CDR3 region: CASSLFAGGRTPLHF. DNA of the CDR3: TGTGCCAGCAGCTTGTTCGCAGGGGGCAGGACACCCCTCCACTTT.

This clonotype was counted at least ten times. J is TRBJ2-7 and V is TRBV7-3; D is undetermined. Trimming left V 2 bases short and J 4 bases short, with 12 bases between. The germline V gene encodes CDR1 SGHTA and CDR2 FQGTGA. This CDR3 is built from 14 residues. CDR3: CASSLWHRWYEQYF. CDR3 nucleotide sequence: TGTGCCAGCAGCTTATGGCATCGGTGGTACGAGCAGTACTTC.

This sequence joins TRBV11-1 and TRBJ2-1; D may be TRBD1 (6 bases). CDR3 length: 17 residues. Trimming pared 3 bases from V and 7 bases from J, leaving 22 bases between. Germline CDR1 SGHAT, CDR2 FQDESV (reference sequence). The CDR3 nucleotides read TGTGCCAGCAGCTTTCGCCCGGCAGGGGCATATCCGAATGAGCAGTTCTTC. Its protein is CASSFRPAGAYPNEQFF.

As for this clonotype: This may arise from a read error, as a much more abundant clone is one base away. The chain employs TRBV5-1 and TRBJ2-7; 10 bases align to TRBD2. Germline lookup yields CDR1 SGHRS and CDR2 YFSETQ. Trimming took 7 bases from V and 4 from J; bases not matched to a gene: 11. The CDR3 contains 15 residues. CDR3 in DNA: TGCGCCAGCGGCCCCGGGACTAGCGACCAATACGAGCAGTACTTC. The encoded protein is CASGPGTSDQYEQYF.

The V call is TRBV25-1, the J call TRBJ2-5; 7 bases are a match to TRBD1. Germline V CDR1 and CDR2: MGHDK, SYGVNS. The CDR3 is 14 residues long. V gave up 3 bases and J gave up 3 bases; unmatched junction bases: 4. The CDR3 sequence: CASSDPGQKETQYF. As DNA, the CDR3 is TGTGCCAGCAGTGACCCGGGACAGAAAGAGACCCAGTACTTC.

The CDR3, as DNA: TGCGCCAGTGCGGTAGCGGGAGGGCCTCGAGGGGAGCTGTTTTTT. It codes for CASAVAGGPRGELFF. This chain joins TRBV4-1 and TRBJ2-2; 11 bases agree with TRBD2. Germline V gene data show CDR1 as MGHRA and CDR2 as YSYEKL. The CDR3 has 15 amino acids. V was clipped by 9 bases and J by 8 bases; unmatched bases: 11.

The chain combines TRBV4-1 with TRBJ2-7, with D possibly being TRBD1 (6 bases). The germline V gene encodes CDR1 MGHRA and CDR2 YSYEKL. The V end was cut by 5 bases, the J end by 3 bases, with 14 bases between. The CDR3 is 14 residues long. The CDR3 DNA sequence: TGCGCCAGCAGCTATCCGGGACATATCTACGAGCAGTACTTC. Translated: CASSYPGHIYEQYF.

The chain carries TRBV12-3 or TRBV12-4 and TRBJ1-5; a weak D match, TRBD1 (5 bases). Trimming cost V 6 bases and J 0 bases, with 12 bases left between them. This CDR3 region has 15 residues. The CDR3 region is CASSTRQYSNQPQHF. CDR3 coding DNA: TGTGCCAGCAGCACTAGACAGTATAGCAATCAGCCCCAGCATTTT.

The rearrangement uses TRBV9 and TRBJ2-1; TRBD2 agrees at 7 bases. The junction had 4 bases not matched to a gene; V was cut back by 3 bases and J by 7 bases. The CDR3 has 13 residues. Germline V gene lookup returns CDR1 SGDLS and CDR2 YYNGEE. As DNA, the CDR3 is TGTGCCAGCAGCGCCGTCGGGGGGAATGAGCAGTTCTTC. It translates to CASSAVGGNEQFF.

In this sample, this clonotype turned up a few times. The rearrangement uses TRBV7-9 and TRBJ1-5, with unresolved D. There are 14 residues in the CDR3. Trimming removed 6 bases at V and 4 bases at J, with 13 bases between. Germline-derived CDR1 and CDR2 are SEHNR and FQNEAQ (reference sequence). The CDR3 DNA sequence: TGTGCCAGCAGTCATGCCGGCCTGAATCAGCCCCAGCATTTT. This encodes CASSHAGLNQPQHF.

The J gene is TRBJ2-7, the V gene TRBV12-3 or TRBV12-4; D call uncertain. The CDR3 has 14 amino acids. Trimming stripped 4 bases from V and 1 base from J, with 11 bases between. The CDR3 sequence: CASSYSGRSYEQYF. As DNA, the CDR3 is TGTGCCAGCAGTTACAGTGGAAGGTCCTACGAGCAGTACTTC.

This clonotype was detected a few times. Mismatch with germline at one junction end may stem from a read error. The genes are TRBV10-1 and TRBJ2-2; D is ambiguous. CDR1 is WNHNN, CDR2 SYGVQD, per germline (reference sequence). This CDR3 has 11 amino acids. The CDR3 spells CASSDTGELFF. CDR3 DNA: TGCGCCAGCAGTGACACGGGGGAGCTGTTTTTT.

This clonotype was counted only a few times. The J gene is TRBJ1-1, the V gene TRBV29-1; the D is unclear. CDR1 and CDR2 from the germline V gene are SQVTM and ANQGSEA. There are 13 residues in the CDR3. V lost 7 bases to trimming and J lost 8 bases, with 20 bases between them. The CDR3 DNA follows: TGCAGCGCCTCAAGGGCCCTGGATGGAGAAGCTTTCTTT. This translates into CSASRALDGEAFF.

This clonotype was seen only a few times. The chain is built from TRBV12-3 or TRBV12-4 and TRBJ1-5; no definite D call. V was shortened by 8 bases and J by 11 bases, with 19 bases between the two germline ends. This CDR3 is 13 amino acids long. The CDR3 nucleotides are TGTGCCAGCCAGCGGCGGGAGGGAGGGTCCCAGCATTTT. Amino acid sequence: CASQRREGGSQHF.

This clonotype has ten or more counts. The chain uses TRBV6-6 and TRBJ2-2, with unresolved D. Looked up from germline, CDR1 is MNHNY and CDR2 is SVGAGI (reference sequence). CDR3 length: 12 residues. With 8 bases removed from V and 0 bases from J, the gap between germline ends came to 4 bases. CDR3 sequence: CASSANTGELFF. For the CDR3, the DNA is TGTGCCAGCTCGGCGAACACCGGGGAGCTGTTTTTT.